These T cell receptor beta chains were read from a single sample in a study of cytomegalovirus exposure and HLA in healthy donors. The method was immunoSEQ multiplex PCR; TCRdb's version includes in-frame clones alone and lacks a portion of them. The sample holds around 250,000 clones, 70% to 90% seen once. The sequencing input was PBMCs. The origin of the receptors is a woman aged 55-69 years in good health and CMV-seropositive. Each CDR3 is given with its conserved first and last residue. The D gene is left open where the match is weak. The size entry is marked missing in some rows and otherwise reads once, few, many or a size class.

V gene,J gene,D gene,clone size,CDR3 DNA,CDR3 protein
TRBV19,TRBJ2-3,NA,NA,TGTGCCAGTAGTACTCCAGGGGCTACAGATACGCAGTATTTT,CASSTPGATDTQYF
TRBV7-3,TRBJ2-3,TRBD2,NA,TGTGCCAGCAGCTCAGTAGCGGGATCCACAGATACGCAGTATTTT,CASSSVAGSTDTQYF
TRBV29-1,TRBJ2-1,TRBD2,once,TGCAGCGTTGAAAAACTGCGGACTAGCGGGAGGCTCAATGAGCAGTTCTTC,CSVEKLRTSGRLNEQFF
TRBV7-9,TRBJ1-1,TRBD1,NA,TGTGCCAGCAGCCTGGGACAGCAATCCACTGAAGCTTTCTTT,CASSLGQQSTEAFF
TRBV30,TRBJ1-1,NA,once,TGTGCCTGGAGTGTAGTGAGGCGGCCGAACACTGAAGCTTTCTTT,CAWSVVRRPNTEAFF
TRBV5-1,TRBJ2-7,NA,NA,TGCGCCAGCAGCCTGCAGGGGATCGCCTACGAGCAGTACTTC,CASSLQGIAYEQYF
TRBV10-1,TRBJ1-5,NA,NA,TGCGCCAGCACTGAGGCGAGGAACCAGCCCCAGCATTTT,CASTEARNQPQHF
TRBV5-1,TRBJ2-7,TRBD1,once,TGCGCCAGCAGTACGGGACAGGGTAGGGACGAGCAGTACTTC,CASSTGQGRDEQYF
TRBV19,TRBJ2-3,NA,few,TGTGCCAGTACCCTTAATAGCCGGAGGGCAGATACGCAGTATTTT,CASTLNSRRADTQYF
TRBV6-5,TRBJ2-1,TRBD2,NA,TGTGCCAGCAGTTACTCGGGGTCTAGCGGAAACAATGAGCAGTTCTTC,CASSYSGSSGNNEQFF
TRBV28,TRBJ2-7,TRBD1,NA,TGTGCCAGCAGTTCCCCTTCCTCACCAGGGGGTTTCTCCTACGAGCAGTACTTC,CASSSPSSPGGFSYEQYF
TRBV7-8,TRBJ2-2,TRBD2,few,TGTGCCAGCACCGCTTTGAGACTAGCACACACCGGGGAGCTGTTTTTT,CASTALRLAHTGELFF
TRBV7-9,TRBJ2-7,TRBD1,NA,TGTGCCAGCAGCTTACTTCTTGGGACAGGGTCCTACGAGCAGTACTTC,CASSLLLGTGSYEQYF
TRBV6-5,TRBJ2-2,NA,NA,TGTGCCAGCAAGGACTTTTACACCGGGGAGCTGTTTTTT,CASKDFYTGELFF
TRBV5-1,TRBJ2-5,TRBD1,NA,TGCGCCAGCAGCTCGGGACAGGGCGGGGAGACCCAGTACTTC,CASSSGQGGETQYF
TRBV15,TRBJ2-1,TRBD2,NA,TGTGCCACCAGCAGAATAGCGGGAAACAATGAGCAGTTCTTC,CATSRIAGNNEQFF
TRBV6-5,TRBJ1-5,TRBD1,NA,TGTGCCAGCAGGCGGACGGGACAGATCAATCAGCCCCAGCATTTT,CASRRTGQINQPQHF
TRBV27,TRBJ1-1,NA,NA,TGTGCCAGCAGTTCTCTGACAGGTGGTAACACTGAAGCTTTCTTT,CASSSLTGGNTEAFF
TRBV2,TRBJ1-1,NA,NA,TGTGCCAGCAGTCCTCAGGGGACCGGTTGGGCTTTCTTT,CASSPQGTGWAFF
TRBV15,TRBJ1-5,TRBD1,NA,TGTGCCACCAGCAGAGACCGACAGGGGGTCGGACAGCCCCAGCATTTT,CATSRDRQGVGQPQHF
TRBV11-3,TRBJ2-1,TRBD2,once,TGTGCCAGCAGCTCCAACGAAGGACTAGCGACCTACAATGAGCAGTTCTTC,CASSSNEGLATYNEQFF
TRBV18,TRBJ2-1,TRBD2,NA,TGTGCCAGCTCAACAGCGGGAGTGGCCTACAATGAGCAGTTCTTC,CASSTAGVAYNEQFF
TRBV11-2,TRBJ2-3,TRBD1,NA,TGTGCCAGCAGCTTACGGGACAGGGGGCTAGGAACAGATACGCAGTATTTT,CASSLRDRGLGTDTQYF
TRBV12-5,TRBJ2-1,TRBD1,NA,TGTGCTAGTGGTTTGGGACAGGGTTCCTACAATGAGCAGTTCTTC,CASGLGQGSYNEQFF
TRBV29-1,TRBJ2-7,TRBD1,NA,TGCAGCGTCCTCGGGACAGGGGCCCTTCCCGGGGACGAGCAGTACTTC,CSVLGTGALPGDEQYF
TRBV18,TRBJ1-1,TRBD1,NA,TGTGCCAGCTCACCTATTTTTGAGTGGACAGGAATGAACACTGAAGCTTTCTTT,CASSPIFEWTGMNTEAFF
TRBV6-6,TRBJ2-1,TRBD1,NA,TGTGCCAGCAGCCCCCCAGGACAGGGATACGGTGAGCAGTTCTTC,CASSPPGQGYGEQFF
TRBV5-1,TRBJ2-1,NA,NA,TGCGCCAGCAGCTTGACAAGCGGAGGAGCCGGCGGGGATGAGCAGTTCTTC,CASSLTSGGAGGDEQFF
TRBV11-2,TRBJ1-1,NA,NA,TGTGCCAGCAGCTTAGCACGGAGAATGAACACTGAAGCTTTCTTT,CASSLARRMNTEAFF
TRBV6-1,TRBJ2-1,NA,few,TGTGCCAGCAATCCAGGGCTAGTCGATGAGCAGTTCTTC,CASNPGLVDEQFF
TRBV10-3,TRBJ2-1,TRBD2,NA,TGTGCCACCGGGACTAGCGACTACAATGAGCAGTTCTTC,CATGTSDYNEQFF
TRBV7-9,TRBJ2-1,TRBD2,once,TGTGCCAGCTCCCCGGGACTACCCTACAATGAGCAGTTCTTC,CASSPGLPYNEQFF
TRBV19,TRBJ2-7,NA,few,TGTGCCAGTAGTTTACTCAGGGGTGAGCAGTACTTC,CASSLLRGEQYF
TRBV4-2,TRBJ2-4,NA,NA,TGTGCCAGCAGCCAGGGAGATACCTCCGCCAAAAACATTCAGTACTTC,CASSQGDTSAKNIQYF
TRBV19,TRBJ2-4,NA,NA,TGTGCCAGTAGTCCGCCCCGCGGCCTTGATCCGGAAGCCAAAAACATTCAGTACTTC,CASSPPRGLDPEAKNIQYF
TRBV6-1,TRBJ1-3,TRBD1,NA,TGTGCCAGCAACGCCAGGGGGCTTTTTGGAAACACCATATATTTT,CASNARGLFGNTIYF
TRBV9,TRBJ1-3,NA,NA,TGTGCCAGCAGCGTAGCCCCTCCGGGAGCAGGAAACACCATATATTTT,CASSVAPPGAGNTIYF
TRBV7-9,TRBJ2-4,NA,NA,TGTGCCAGCAGCCCGCCCGGTCAGGTCGGCAAAAACATTCAGTACTTC,CASSPPGQVGKNIQYF
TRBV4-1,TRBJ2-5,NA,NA,TGCGCCAGCAGCCAAGATCGAGGGTCGGGAGAGACCCAGTACTTC,CASSQDRGSGETQYF
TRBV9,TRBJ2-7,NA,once,TGTGCCAGCAGCGTAGAGGCAGGGCGGTCCTACGAGCAGTACTTC,CASSVEAGRSYEQYF
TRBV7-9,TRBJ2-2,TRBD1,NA,TGTGCCAGCAGCTCCCCGGGACAGGGAGTCACCGGGGAGCTGTTTTTT,CASSSPGQGVTGELFF
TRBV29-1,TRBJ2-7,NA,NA,TGCAGCTCTCAGGAGGGTCCATCCTACGAGCAGTACTTC,CSSQEGPSYEQYF
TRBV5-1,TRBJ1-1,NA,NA,TGCGCCAGCAGCTCCCCTCCGAGAAACACTGAAGCTTTCTTT,CASSSPPRNTEAFF
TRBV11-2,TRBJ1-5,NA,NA,TGTGCCAGCAGCTTAGATCGGGGTCAGCCCCAGCATTTT,CASSLDRGQPQHF
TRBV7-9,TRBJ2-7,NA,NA,TGTGCCAGCAGCTTAGACGACGGGGTGCAGTACTTC,CASSLDDGVQYF
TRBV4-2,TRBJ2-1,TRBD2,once,TGTGCCAGCAGCCAATCCACTAGCGGCTCCTACAATGAGCAGTTCTTC,CASSQSTSGSYNEQFF
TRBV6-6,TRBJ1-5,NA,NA,TGTGCCAGCAGCGACAGGTATAGCAATCAGCCCCAGCATTTT,CASSDRYSNQPQHF
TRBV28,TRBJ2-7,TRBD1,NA,TGTGCCAGCAGTTTAATCGGGACAGGGGACGAGCAGTACTTC,CASSLIGTGDEQYF
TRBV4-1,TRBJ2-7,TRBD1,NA,TGCGCCAGCAGCCAAGATCCAGGCCCAGGGGGCCTGACCTACGAGCAGTACTTC,CASSQDPGPGGLTYEQYF
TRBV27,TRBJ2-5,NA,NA,TGTGCCGTGAGGGAAGGAGAGACCCAGTACTTC,CAVREGETQYF
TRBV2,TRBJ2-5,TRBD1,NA,TGTGCCAGCAGCGTCAGGGGGGAGACCCAGTACTTC,CASSVRGETQYF
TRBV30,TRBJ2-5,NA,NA,TGTGCCTGGGGGAAGGAGGGGGCGACCCAGTACTTC,CAWGKEGATQYF
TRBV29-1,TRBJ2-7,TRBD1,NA,TGCAGCGTTGGGGGTGGGCAGGGGGCGCGACCACAGTACTTC,CSVGGGQGARPQYF
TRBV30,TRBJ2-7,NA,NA,TGTGCCTGGAGTGCTCCACCCCGGGGTTACGAGCAGTACTTC,CAWSAPPRGYEQYF
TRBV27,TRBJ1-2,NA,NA,TGTGCCAGCAGTTTAGGGGGGGGTAGAGGTGGCTACACCTTC,CASSLGGGRGGYTF